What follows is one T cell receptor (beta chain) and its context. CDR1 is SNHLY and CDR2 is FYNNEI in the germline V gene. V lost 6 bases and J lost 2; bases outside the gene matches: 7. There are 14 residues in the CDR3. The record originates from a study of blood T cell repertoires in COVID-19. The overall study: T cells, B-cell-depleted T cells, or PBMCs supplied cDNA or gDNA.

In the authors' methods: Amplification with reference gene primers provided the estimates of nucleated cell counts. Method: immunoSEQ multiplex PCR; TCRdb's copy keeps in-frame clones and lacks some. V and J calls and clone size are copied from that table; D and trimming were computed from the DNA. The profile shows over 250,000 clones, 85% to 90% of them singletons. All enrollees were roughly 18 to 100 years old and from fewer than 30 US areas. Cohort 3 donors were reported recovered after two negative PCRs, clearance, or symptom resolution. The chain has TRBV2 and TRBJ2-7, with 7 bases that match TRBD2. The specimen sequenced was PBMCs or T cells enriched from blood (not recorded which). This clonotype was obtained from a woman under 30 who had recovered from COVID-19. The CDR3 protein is CASSASGGTYEQYF. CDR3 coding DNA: TGTGCCAGCAGCGCTAGCGGCGGAACCTACGAGCAGTACTTC.